The TCR beta chain under discussion was sequenced for a study of a mutant IDH1 vaccine in newly diagnosed glioma. For this clone: Its antigen is unidentified.

Sequencing was performed with immunoSEQ multiplex PCR; in TCRdb, only in-frame clones are kept and a portion is missing. Of approximately 39,000 clones in the sample, roughly 76% were seen once. From germline, CDR1 is MNHNS and CDR2 SASEGT. The CDR3 is made up of 12 amino acids. Deletions cut 10 bases from V and 4 bases from J, with 13 bases between. The time point is: week 5, during vaccination. A 20-mer mutant IDH1 peptide at 300 ug was injected subcutaneously with topical imiquimod. The input for sequencing was PBMCs, taken from a glioma patient whose treatment included an IDH1 peptide vaccine. The V and J genes are TRBV6-1 and TRBJ1-1, with a weak D call TRBD1 (5 bases). The sequence was collected from a man in his fifties with glioma. In nucleotides, the CDR3 is TGTGCCACCGCCATCGGGGGCACTGAAGCTTTCTTT. Its translation is CATAIGGTEAFF.